These T cell receptor beta chains were read from a single sample in a study of shared clonotypes between healthy human individuals. This table comes from immunoSEQ multiplex PCR, and its TCRdb copy is limited to in-frame clones, with some not included. The sample yields millions of clones, around 93% seen once. The sequencing sample was made of naive CD8+ T cells from PBMCs. The receptors were gathered from a man between 18 and 35 years old in good health. Some clones in this sample may be carry-over from other donors' samples. Both conserved end residues are part of each CDR3. D genes are given only for firm matches. Size is stated for part of the rows, as once, few or many counts, or as a class when the clone is expanded.

J,size,V,D,DNA,CDR3
TRBJ2-7,.,TRBV4-2,.,TGTGCCAGCAGCCCGGGCGGCTACGAGCAGTACTTC,CASSPGGYEQYF
TRBJ1-1,few,TRBV7-9,.,TGTGCCAGCAGCATCGCCCAGAACACTGAAGCTTTCTTT,CASSIAQNTEAFF
TRBJ2-7,.,TRBV28,TRBD2,TGTGCCAGCAGTTATCCCGCGGGGATAGCGGGAGGCCCTTCAAGCGAGCAGTACTTC,CASSYPAGIAGGPSSEQYF
TRBJ2-1,.,TRBV27,TRBD1,TGTGCCACAGGATCCCGTAAACAGGGGGCGGGGTACAATGAGCAGTTCTTC,CATGSRKQGAGYNEQFF
TRBJ2-5,.,TRBV5-1,.,TGCGCCAGCAGCTTGGAGGGGGGGCTTGGAGAGACCCAGTACTTC,CASSLEGGLGETQYF
TRBJ2-7,.,TRBV9,.,TGTGCCAGCAGCGTAGGTGGGGAAGGGACCTACGAGCAGTACTTC,CASSVGGEGTYEQYF
TRBJ2-7,.,TRBV5-5,TRBD2,TGTGCCAGCAGCTCGCCTGGACTAGCGGGAGGCATGGAGTACGAGCAGTACTTC,CASSSPGLAGGMEYEQYF
TRBJ2-3,.,TRBV7-9,.,TGTGCCAGCAGGCATGCCCAGACGGGGAATACGCAGTATTTT,CASRHAQTGNTQYF
TRBJ2-5,.,TRBV4-3,.,TGCGCCAGCAGCCAAGATCCGTCCTCGGAGCAGTACTTC,CASSQDPSSEQYF
TRBJ1-2,.,TRBV5-4,TRBD1,TGTGCCAGCAGCTTTGGGACAGCCCCCGGCTACACCTTC,CASSFGTAPGYTF
TRBJ2-5,.,TRBV7-3,TRBD2,TGTGCCAGCAGCTTGGCGGGAGGGCCGATAGAGACCCAGTACTTC,CASSLAGGPIETQYF
TRBJ2-1,.,TRBV4-3,TRBD2,TGCGCCAGCAGCCCGGGACTAGCGGGAGTTGAGCAGTTCTTC,CASSPGLAGVEQFF
TRBJ1-2,.,TRBV7-9,TRBD1,TGTGCCAGCAGTTTGCTTGGGACAGGGCTCCTCGTTGGCTACACCTTC,CASSLLGTGLLVGYTF
TRBJ1-5,.,TRBV27,.,TGTGCCAGCAGTTTATTTGCCCAACGGGATCAGCCCCAGCATTTT,CASSLFAQRDQPQHF
TRBJ1-5,once,TRBV11-3,TRBD1,TGTGCCAGCAGCTCAAGGACAGGGATGAATCAGCCCCAGCATTTT,CASSSRTGMNQPQHF
TRBJ2-1,.,TRBV4-1,TRBD2,TGCGCCAGCAGCTTTCGGGAGGGCGGCTACAATGAGCAGTTCTTC,CASSFREGGYNEQFF
TRBJ2-1,.,TRBV4-2,.,TGTGCCAGCAGCCAGGTCATTGAGGATGAGCAGTTCTTC,CASSQVIEDEQFF
TRBJ1-3,few,TRBV7-3,TRBD1,TGTGCCAGCAGCGCGGACAGGGGAAACACCATATATTTT,CASSADRGNTIYF
TRBJ2-5,.,TRBV19,TRBD2,TGTGCCAGTGCCGAGGGAGGGCCCCCCCAAGAGACCCAGTACTTC,CASAEGGPPQETQYF
TRBJ1-2,once,TRBV19,.,TGTGCCAGTAGTACCGAGGGACATCGTGACTACACCTTC,CASSTEGHRDYTF
TRBJ2-2,.,TRBV7-2,.,TGTGCCAGCAGCTTAGGGTGGGGGGAGCTGTTTTTT,CASSLGWGELFF
TRBJ2-1,.,TRBV27,.,TGTGCCAGCGGGTTATACAATGAGCAGTTCTTC,CASGLYNEQFF
TRBJ2-1,.,TRBV10-3,.,TGTGCCATCTCGGACTTGAATGAGCAGTTCTTC,CAISDLNEQFF
TRBJ2-7,.,TRBV15,.,TGTGCCACCAGCAAGACCCCCGGGACTTTGAACTACGAGCAGTACTTC,CATSKTPGTLNYEQYF
TRBJ1-3,.,TRBV6-1,TRBD1,TGTGCCAGCAGTGAAGGTTTTAGGGGGCTTGACGGAAACACCATATATTTT,CASSEGFRGLDGNTIYF
TRBJ1-4,.,TRBV5-4,.,TGTGCCTATCGAGGCCAGAAGGATGAAAAACTGTTTTTT,CAYRGQKDEKLFF
TRBJ1-2,.,TRBV12-5,.,TGTGCTAGTGGCGACCCGGGGCCGGGGAGCTACACCTTC,CASGDPGPGSYTF
TRBJ1-2,.,TRBV28,.,TGTGCCAGCAGTTTTATTGGGGAAAACTATGGCTACACCTTC,CASSFIGENYGYTF
TRBJ1-1,.,TRBV5-6,.,TGTGCCAGCAGCTTAATACGGGGTGAAGCTTTCTTT,CASSLIRGEAFF
TRBJ2-7,.,TRBV19,.,TGTGCCGCTAGCGAGAAGAGCTCCTACGAGCAGTACTTC,CAASEKSSYEQYF
TRBJ2-1,.,TRBV7-2,TRBD2,TGTGCCAGCAGCCCCGGTAGCGGGAGCTACAATGAGCAGTTCTTC,CASSPGSGSYNEQFF
TRBJ2-7,.,TRBV7-8,.,TGTGCCAGCAGCTTCTGGATCGTGGGTGGATCCAACTACGAGCAGTACTTC,CASSFWIVGGSNYEQYF
TRBJ2-1,.,TRBV27,TRBD1,TGTGCCAGCAGTTCTGGGACAGGTTACAATGAGCAGTTCTTC,CASSSGTGYNEQFF
TRBJ2-3,once,TRBV5-6,.,TGTGCCAGCAGCTTGGGAGGCCCGGGGTCAGATACGCAGTATTTT,CASSLGGPGSDTQYF
TRBJ2-7,.,TRBV11-2,TRBD1,TGTGCCAGCGGACGGGGGACAGGCGAGCAGTACTTC,CASGRGTGEQYF
TRBJ1-1,.,TRBV27,.,TGTGCCAGCAGTTTGGGACACGTGAACACTGAAGCTTTCTTT,CASSLGHVNTEAFF
TRBJ2-7,.,TRBV4-2,.,TGTGCCAGCAGCCAAGATAGTCCTAAGGCAAACGAGCAGTACTTC,CASSQDSPKANEQYF
TRBJ2-1,.,TRBV7-9,TRBD2,TGTGCCAGCGGACCACTAGCGGGAGCCGATACGGAGCAGTTCTTC,CASGPLAGADTEQFF
TRBJ2-1,.,TRBV19,TRBD1,TGTGCCACTTTGGACCGGGACAGGGTGGGCGAGCAGTTCTTC,CATLDRDRVGEQFF
TRBJ2-7,.,TRBV11-1,TRBD2,TGTGCCAGCGGGACCGGGAGGGGCTACGAGCAGTACTTC,CASGTGRGYEQYF
TRBJ2-1,.,TRBV20-1,.,TGCAGTGCCCCCGGGAATGAGCAGTTCTTC,CSAPGNEQFF
TRBJ2-1,once,TRBV7-2,.,TGTGCCAGCAGCTTAGCTAGGGGTGTTAAAGGTGAGCAGTTCTTC,CASSLARGVKGEQFF
TRBJ1-4,.,TRBV4-3,TRBD1,TGCGCCAGCAGCCAAGATCGACAGGGGGCTAACGAAAAACTGTTTTTT,CASSQDRQGANEKLFF
TRBJ1-1,once,TRBV5-1,.,TGCGCCAGCAGCGATCCTACAGGGAACACTGAAGCTTTCTTT,CASSDPTGNTEAFF
TRBJ2-7,.,TRBV28,TRBD2,TGTGCCAGCAGTGTCCTAGCGGGAGTCTCCTACGAGCAGTACTTC,CASSVLAGVSYEQYF
TRBJ2-1,.,TRBV7-3,TRBD2,TGTGCCAGCAGCTGGACTAGCGGGAGGGCCGGTGAGCAGTTCTTC,CASSWTSGRAGEQFF
TRBJ2-2,.,TRBV2,TRBD2,TGTGCCATCGCGGGAGGGGCGCAAAGAGACACCGGGGAGCTGTTTTTT,CAIAGGAQRDTGELFF